Each of the 20 T cell receptor beta chains below was sequenced from the same sample in a study of PD-1 blockade in mismatch repair-deficient tumors. Measured with immunoSEQ multiplex PCR; TCRdb has only the in-frame clones, and not every one. The sample lists tens of thousands of clones, roughly 80% occurring once. The specimen comprised peripheral blood, sampled 12 weeks after starting pembrolizumab. The receptors derive from an adult with mismatch repair-deficient cancer.

V usage is TRBV10-1 and J usage is TRBJ2-7, with D perhaps assigned TRBD1 or TRBD2 (5 bases each). This CDR3 is built from 15 residues. V lost 6 bases and J lost 0, with 15 bases in between. CDR1 and CDR2 (germline): WNHNN, SYGVQD (reference sequence). CDR3 protein: CASRGTGTPSYEQYF. The CDR3 DNA follows: TGCGCCAGCAGGGGGACGGGGACCCCCTCCTACGAGCAGTACTTC.

This CDR3 is CASSLSGRADTGELFF. CDR3 nucleotide sequence: TGCGCCAGCAGCTTGAGCGGGAGGGCCGACACCGGGGAGCTGTTTTTT. The rearrangement links TRBV5-1 to TRBJ2-2, with 10 bases that match TRBD2. This CDR3 is 16 amino acids long. Germline trimming cut 1 base from V and 3 bases from J; bases unmatched to any gene: 3. Germline V gene sequence: CDR1 SGHRS, CDR2 YFSETQ. Combining the CDR3 with reference TRBV5-1 and TRBJ2-2 gives the whole variable domain KAGVTQTPRYLIKTRGQQVTLSCSPISGHRSVSWYQQTPGQGLQFLFEYFSETQRNKGNFPGRFSGRQFSNSRSEMNVSTLELGDSALYLCASSLSGRADTGELFFGEGSRLTVL.

The chain couples TRBV25-1 to TRBJ1-3; D may be TRBD1 (5 bases). V was shortened by 1 base and J by 0 bases, with 10 bases between the two germline ends. CDR3 length equals 16 residues. From germline, CDR1 is MGHDK and CDR2 SYGVNS. The CDR3 region has the DNA TGTGCCAGCAGTGAATGGCGGGGGACCTCTGGAAACACCATATATTTT. This gives the protein CASSEWRGTSGNTIYF.

The V and J genes are TRBV9 and TRBJ2-5, with D hard to call. V lost 4 bases and J lost 5, with 15 bases in between. This CDR3 contains 14 residues. CDR1 and CDR2 from the germline V gene are SGDLS and YYNGEE. CDR3 protein: CASSSRVSSETQYF. As DNA, the CDR3 is TGTGCCAGCAGCTCCCGCGTTAGCTCGGAGACCCAGTACTTC.

The rearrangement uses TRBV5-1 and TRBJ2-2, with 13 nucleotides matching TRBD2. CDR1 is SGHRS, CDR2 YFSETQ, per germline. V gave up 2 bases and J gave up 3 bases; unmatched junction bases: 7. The CDR3 is made up of 18 amino acids. The CDR3 nucleotides read TGCGCCAGCAGCTTTGTCACTAGCGGGAGGGCCGACACCGGGGAGCTGTTTTTT. Its protein product is CASSFVTSGRADTGELFF. Combining the CDR3 with reference TRBV5-1 and TRBJ2-2 gives the whole variable domain KAGVTQTPRYLIKTRGQQVTLSCSPISGHRSVSWYQQTPGQGLQFLFEYFSETQRNKGNFPGRFSGRQFSNSRSEMNVSTLELGDSALYLCASSFVTSGRADTGELFFGEGSRLTVL.

V gene TRBV6-5 combines with J gene TRBJ1-2; 7 positions agree with TRBD1. The germline V gene encodes CDR1 MNHEY and CDR2 SVGAGI. The CDR3 length is 13 residues. V shed 6 bases, J shed 7 bases, and the junction held 8 bases outside the gene matches. CDR3 protein: CASRQQGHSGYTF. The CDR3 nucleotides are TGTGCCAGCAGGCAACAGGGGCATAGTGGCTACACCTTC.

The V and J genes are TRBV10-3 and TRBJ2-7, with D perhaps TRBD1 (6 bases). Per germline, CDR1 ENHRY and CDR2 SYGVKD. The CDR3 runs to 13 residues. V lost 0 bases to trimming and J lost 5 bases, with 8 bases between them. The CDR3 spells CAISESRGNEQYF. CDR3 nucleotides: TGTGCCATCAGTGAGTCCAGGGGTAACGAGCAGTACTTC.

The V gene is TRBV7-9, the J gene TRBJ2-7; the match to TRBD1 covers 7 bases. The CDR3 is 14 residues long. The trim removed 1 base at V and 2 bases at J, leaving 2 bases unmatched. CDR1 and CDR2 (germline): SEHNR, FQNEAQ (reference sequence). The CDR3 loop is CASSLGDRPYEQYF. CDR3 nucleotide sequence: TGTGCCAGCAGCTTAGGGGACAGACCCTACGAGCAGTACTTC.

The CDR3 sequence is CASSLLVGGYEQYF. The CDR3 DNA reads TGTGCCAGCAGCTTATTGGTAGGTGGGTACGAGCAGTACTTC. V and J are TRBV11-1 and TRBJ2-7; no clear D gene. The CDR3 has 14 residues. Germline CDR1 is SGHAT and CDR2 is FQDESV (reference sequence). The V and J ends lost 2 bases and 4 bases respectively, with 12 bases between them.

The chain recombines TRBV25-1 with TRBJ2-3; D not certain. V was pared by 0 bases and J by 3 bases, with 4 bases between. This CDR3 region has 13 residues. Germline CDR1 and CDR2: MGHDK and SYGVNS. Here the CDR3 reads CASSEYVTDTQYF. As DNA, the CDR3 is TGTGCCAGCAGTGAATATGTGACAGATACGCAGTATTTT.

This sequence joins TRBV30 and TRBJ2-7; 7 nucleotides align to TRBD2. The germline gives CDR1 GTSNPN, CDR2 SVGIG (reference sequence). The V segment lost 0 bases and the J segment 6 bases; nucleotides outside the gene matches: 2. There are 12 residues in the CDR3. Here the CDR3 DNA reads TGTGCCTGGAGTGTAACGGGGGGCGAGCAGTACTTC. Protein sequence: CAWSVTGGEQYF.

This chain connects TRBV14 to TRBJ2-5, with a weak D call TRBD1 (6 bases). Per the germline V gene, CDR1 is SGHDN and CDR2 is FVKESK. Trimming left V 4 bases short and J 10 bases short, with 10 bases between. The CDR3 is 11 residues long. Written as DNA, the CDR3 is TGTGCCAGCAGCCGCACAGGGCTCCAGTACTTC. The encoded protein is CASSRTGLQYF.

The chain recombines TRBV9 with TRBJ1-2; TRBD1 matches at 9 bases. The CDR3 is made up of 14 amino acids. Germline V gives CDR1 SGDLS, CDR2 YYNGEE. Trimming took 4 bases from V and 8 from J; bases not matched to a gene: 9. The CDR3 region is CASSSQPTGGGYTF. In nucleotides, the CDR3 is TGTGCCAGCAGCTCCCAACCCACAGGGGGCGGCTACACCTTC.

The V and J genes are TRBV7-9 and TRBJ1-5; D might be TRBD1 (5 bases). V was shortened by 8 bases and J by 6 bases, with 11 bases between the two germline ends. This CDR3 spans 12 amino acids. The germline V gene has CDR1 SEHNR and CDR2 FQNEAQ (reference sequence). In DNA, the CDR3 is TGTGCCAGCGGCAGGGAGGGTCAGCCCCAGCATTTT. It yields the protein CASGREGQPQHF.

This clone has a handful of counts. V is TRBV6-5 and J is TRBJ1-1; a weak D match, TRBD1 (5 bases). The CDR3 is 13 residues long. Deletions cut 4 bases from V and 4 bases from J, with 10 bases between. Germline V lookup: CDR1 MNHEY, CDR2 SVGAGI. The CDR3, as DNA: TGTGCCAGCAGTTCAGGGTTGTTCACTGAAGCTTTCTTT. This encodes CASSSGLFTEAFF.

V gene TRBV15 combines with J gene TRBJ2-3; no clear D. Trimming removed 5 bases at V and 1 base at J, with 7 bases between. This CDR3 has 13 amino acids. In germline, CDR1 is LNHNV, CDR2 YYDKDF (reference sequence). CDR3 nucleotides: TGTGCCACCAGCGAGCACCGCACAGATACGCAGTATTTT. Protein product: CATSEHRTDTQYF.

This sequence joins TRBV11-3 and TRBJ1-2; TRBD1 might be the D (5 bases). The V and J ends lost 5 bases and 8 bases respectively, with 15 bases between them. The CDR3 totals 13 residues. Per the germline V gene, CDR1 is SGHNT and CDR2 is YENEEA. The CDR3 DNA reads as TGTGCCAGCAGCCCGGGGACCGCGTCAGGCTACACCTTC. Its protein product is CASSPGTASGYTF.

Sample share makes this clone medium-sized. V and J are TRBV19 and TRBJ2-7, with 7 bases that match TRBD1. CDR1 LNHDA and CDR2 SQIVND come from the germline V gene (reference sequence). The CDR3 runs to 14 residues. The V and J ends lost 1 base and 3 bases, in that order; junction bases with no gene match: 3. The CDR3 DNA is TGTGCCAGTAGTATAGGGGGACAGTACTACGAGCAGTACTTC. Translation: CASSIGGQYYEQYF.

J is TRBJ1-4 and V is TRBV29-1, with 8 bases aligning to TRBD1. This CDR3 has 14 residues. CDR1 SQVTM and CDR2 ANQGSEA come from the germline V gene. J lost 8 bases, V lost 4 bases, and 9 bases had no gene match. CDR3 sequence (DNA): TGCAGCGTTGTGGTACAGGGGGGAAAGGAAAAACTGTTTTTT. This codes for CSVVVQGGKEKLFF.

A word on this clone: One end of the junction fails to match germline, which may point to a read error. CDR3 sequence reads: CASSPVGNTEAFF. CDR3 bases: TGTGCCAGTTCACCAGTGGGAAACACTGAAGCTTTCTTT. The chain is built from TRBV18 and TRBJ1-1; D gene uncertain. Germline V gene sequence: CDR1 KGHSH, CDR2 LQKENI. The CDR3 has 13 residues.